The 32 T cell receptor beta chains listed next were all sequenced from one sample in a study of T-cell memory formation after mild COVID-19. TCRdb used MiXCR to reprocess the 5' RACE reads, holding one entry per CDR3 protein. The sample has about 340,000 distinct CDR3 sequences, around 20% seen once. The sample consisted of PBMCs or a T cell subset sorted from them (not recorded which). These receptors originate from an adult woman who had mild COVID-19 (a few samples of this study predate the infection). Cell type and time point are not known.

J is TRBJ2-2 and V is TRBV20-1, with 9 bases lining up with TRBD2. The CDR3 contains 16 residues. J gave up 1 base and V 0 bases, and 3 bases lay outside the gene matches. Germline values: CDR1 DFQATT, CDR2 SNEGSKA (reference sequence). The CDR3 DNA reads as TGCAGTGCTAGAGATAGCGGGAGAGTGAACACCGGGGAGCTGTTTTTT. It codes for CSARDSGRVNTGELFF.

The chain uses TRBV7-3 and TRBJ2-1; 8 bases fit TRBD2. CDR3 length: 14 residues. From germline, CDR1 is SGHTA and CDR2 FQGTGA. After removal of 0 bases from V and 8 bases from J, the junction contained 3 bases not matched to a gene. Here the CDR3 reads CASSLTGLEDEQFF. CDR3 bases: TGTGCCAGCAGCTTAACGGGACTAGAGGATGAGCAGTTCTTC.

The V gene is TRBV3-1, the J gene TRBJ1-6, with D possibly TRBD1 on 5 matching bases. V was trimmed by 5 bases and J by 6 bases, leaving 20 bases between them. The germline gives CDR1 LGHDT, CDR2 YNNKEL (reference sequence). The CDR3 spans 17 residues. Here the CDR3 reads CASSLSWGAGVNSPLHF. The CDR3 region has the DNA TGTGCCAGCAGCTTGTCGTGGGGCGCTGGGGTTAATTCACCCCTCCACTTT.

This clonotype was counted a few times. The chain couples TRBV6-6 to TRBJ2-5; D remains unclear. Germline V gene lookup returns CDR1 MNHNY and CDR2 SVGAGI (reference sequence). V lost 2 bases to trimming and J lost 5 bases, with 6 bases between them. This CDR3 has 12 residues. The CDR3 coding sequence is TGTGCCAGCAGTTACGGTCGGGAGACCCAGTACTTC. Translated: CASSYGRETQYF.

This clonotype was picked up a small number of times. V usage is TRBV5-1 and J usage is TRBJ2-1, with TRBD2 as a possible D gene (5 bases). V dropped 1 base and J dropped 6 bases, with 11 bases sitting between them. The CDR3 extends over 14 amino acids. Germline V gives CDR1 SGHRS, CDR2 YFSETQ. This chain's CDR3 is CASSLMGSPNEQFF. CDR3 coding DNA: TGCGCCAGCAGCTTGATGGGGAGCCCCAATGAGCAGTTCTTC.

This clonotype was counted a single time. The chain combines TRBV12-3 or TRBV12-4 with TRBJ1-1, with 7 bases matching TRBD1. The CDR3 is 13 residues long. The junction had 7 bases not matched to a gene; V was cut back by 7 bases and J by 5 bases. This CDR3 reads CASTLTGRTEAFF. In DNA form, the CDR3 reads TGTGCCAGCACCTTGACAGGGCGGACTGAAGCTTTCTTT.

The rearrangement links TRBV6-5 to TRBJ1-3, with TRBD1 as a possible D gene (6 bases). CDR1 is MNHEY and CDR2 is SVGAGI in the germline V gene. Trimming left V 2 bases short and J 0 bases short, with 11 bases between. This CDR3 has 16 residues. The CDR3 DNA reads as TGTGCCAGCAGTTACACGACAGGACTCTCTGGAAACACCATATATTTT. Protein: CASSYTTGLSGNTIYF.

This clonotype was seen more than once but under ten times. The chain has TRBV20-1 and TRBJ1-6; the D is unclear. The CDR3 has 17 residues. Germline assignment: CDR1 DFQATT and CDR2 SNEGSKA (reference sequence). V was clipped by 0 bases and J by 0 bases, with 12 bases between them. CDR3 loop: CSARDMVGSSYNSPLHF. The CDR3 bases are TGCAGTGCTAGAGATATGGTCGGGAGCTCCTATAATTCACCCCTCCACTTT.

For the CDR3, the DNA is TGTGCCAGCAGCTCCCGGGGCCACATGAACACTGAAGCTTTCTTT. Protein: CASSSRGHMNTEAFF. V usage is TRBV21-1 and J usage is TRBJ1-1; the listed D gene, TRBD1, was not tested against the DNA. TRBV21-1 is deemed a pseudogene. This CDR3 region has 15 residues.

This clonotype was recorded only once. The V call is TRBV6-5, the J call TRBJ2-1; 10 nucleotides match TRBD1. Germline CDR1 and CDR2: MNHEY and SVGAGI. The V and J ends lost 2 bases and 6 bases, in that order; junction bases with no gene match: 13. The CDR3 is made up of 18 amino acids. The CDR3 nucleotides are TGTGCCAGCAGTTACCTCTCCCCTGACAGGGGGCTGAGCAATGAGCAGTTCTTC. As protein: CASSYLSPDRGLSNEQFF.

This clonotype was seen repeatedly, ten times or more. CDR3 DNA: TGCAGTGCTAGGGCCACAGGGGGAGAAGGAAACTATGGCTACACCTTC. This translates into CSARATGGEGNYGYTF. V is TRBV20-1 and J is TRBJ1-2; TRBD1 matches 8 bases. The CDR3 covers 16 residues. Germline assignment: CDR1 DFQATT and CDR2 SNEGSKA (reference sequence). V gave up 3 bases and J gave up 2 bases; unmatched junction bases: 11.

The rearrangement uses TRBV7-9 and TRBJ2-7; 11 nucleotides line up with TRBD2. CDR3 length: 17 amino acids. Germline V gives CDR1 SEHNR, CDR2 FQNEAQ (reference sequence). The trim removed 4 bases at V and 0 bases at J, leaving 8 bases unmatched. The CDR3 reads CASSYGLTSGTSYEQYF. As DNA, the CDR3 is TGTGCCAGCAGCTATGGACTGACTAGCGGGACCTCCTACGAGCAGTACTTC.

This clonotype was counted between two and nine times. The chain has TRBV18 and TRBJ2-3, with D hard to call. Germline V gene lookup returns CDR1 KGHSH and CDR2 LQKENI. The CDR3 runs to 14 residues. V shed 5 bases and J shed 0 bases, with 9 bases lying between them. The CDR3 bases are TGTGCCAGCTCATACAAGTCTAGCACAGATACGCAGTATTTT. Its translation is CASSYKSSTDTQYF.

J is TRBJ1-2 and V is TRBV11-1; no clear D gene. Trimming left V 5 bases short and J 4 bases short, with 17 bases between. Germline CDR1 reads SGHAT; CDR2 reads FQDESV (reference sequence). The CDR3 totals 15 residues. The CDR3 is CASSPRWDRTYGYTF. The CDR3 DNA reads TGTGCCAGCAGCCCCCGGTGGGATAGGACCTATGGCTACACCTTC.

The sample holds many counts of this clonotype. Here the CDR3 DNA reads TGTGCCAGCAGCTTAGATGTCGGTCACTCTGGGGCCAACGTCCTGACTTTC. Amino acid sequence: CASSLDVGHSGANVLTF. This chain connects TRBV7-9 to TRBJ2-6; D gene uncertain. Trimming removed 1 base at V and 0 bases at J, with 10 bases between. The germline CDR1 and CDR2 sequences are SEHNR and FQNEAQ (reference sequence). The CDR3 runs to 17 residues.

Written as DNA, the CDR3 is TGCGCCAGCAGCTTAGGAATCCCCACAGATACGCAGTATTTT. Residues: CASSLGIPTDTQYF. The V gene is TRBV5-1, the J gene TRBJ2-3; D not resolved. Deletions cut 2 bases from V and 2 bases from J, with 9 bases between. The CDR3 contains 14 residues. Germline V CDR1 and CDR2: SGHRS, YFSETQ.

V usage is TRBV27 and J usage is TRBJ2-5, with 10 bases lining up with TRBD1. CDR3 length: 15 amino acids. From germline, CDR1 is MNHEY and CDR2 SMNVEV (reference sequence). With 2 bases clipped from V and 5 bases from J, the junction kept 5 bases outside the gene matches. As DNA, the CDR3 is TGTGCCAGCAGTTTAACGACAGGGGGCATGGAGACCCAGTACTTC. Protein: CASSLTTGGMETQYF.

The J gene is TRBJ2-1, the V gene TRBV7-2; D gene ambiguous. The CDR3 is 13 residues long. V lost 3 bases, J lost 2 bases, and 5 bases lay in between. Germline V gene data show CDR1 as SGHTA and CDR2 as FQGNSA. CDR3 nucleotide sequence: TGTGCCAGCAGCTTCTCTACCTACAATGAGCAGTTCTTC. Translating it yields CASSFSTYNEQFF. Full variable domain (outside the CDR3, taken from reference TRBV7-2 and TRBJ2-1): GAGVSQSPSNKVTEKGKDVELRCDPISGHTALYWYRQSLGQGLEFLIYFQGNSAPDKSGLPSDRFSAERTGGSVSTLTIQRTQQEDSAVYLCASSFSTYNEQFFGPGTRLTVL.

The chain recombines TRBV9 with TRBJ2-3; D possibly corresponds to TRBD2 (6 bases). The ends were cut back, 0 bases at V and 6 bases at J, with 11 bases in the middle. The CDR3 is made up of 14 amino acids. The germline gives CDR1 SGDLS, CDR2 YYNGEE. The DNA of the CDR3 is TGTGCCAGCAGCGTAGATGGGCTAGCGGATACGCAGTATTTT. This codes for CASSVDGLADTQYF.

The chain links TRBV7-3 to TRBJ1-2; D gene unclear. CDR1 and CDR2 (germline): SGHTA, FQGTGA. The CDR3 runs to 12 residues. V gave up 6 bases and J gave up 10 bases, with 15 bases separating them. As DNA, the CDR3 is TGTGCCAGCAGTATCCGCGGTCCACTCTACACCTTC. Its translation is CASSIRGPLYTF.

The CDR3 nucleotides are TGTGCCAGCAGTTTACGAGGGGTTCTAGCCAAAAACATTCAGTACTTC. Protein: CASSLRGVLAKNIQYF. The genes are TRBV12-3 or TRBV12-4 and TRBJ2-4; the D gene could be TRBD1 or TRBD2 (5 bases each). This CDR3 is 16 amino acids long. V lost 2 bases to trimming and J lost 0 bases, with 11 bases between them.

This clonotype was recorded a few times. The V and J genes are TRBV11-2 and TRBJ2-2, with D perhaps being TRBD1 or TRBD2 (5 bases each). Per the germline V gene, CDR1 is SGHAT and CDR2 is FQNNGV. V dropped 5 bases and J dropped 4 bases, with 8 bases sitting between them. This CDR3 spans 13 amino acids. The CDR3 DNA reads as TGTGCCAGCAGCCGGGACCTCACCGGGGAGCTGTTTTTT. Translating gives CASSRDLTGELFF. The full variable domain, in which reference TRBV11-2 and TRBJ2-2 provide the parts outside the CDR3, is EAGVAQSPRYKIIEKRQSVAFWCNPISGHATLYWYQQILGQGPKLLIQFQNNGVVDDSQLPKDRFSAERLKGVDSTLKIQPAKLEDSAVYLCASSRDLTGELFFGEGSRLTVL.

This clonotype was seen at least ten times. This chain connects TRBV7-3 to TRBJ1-2; D call uncertain. CDR3 length: 14 residues. Germline-derived CDR1 and CDR2 are SGHTA and FQGTGA. V was shortened by 1 base and J by 5 bases, with 11 bases between the two germline ends. CDR3 in amino acids: CASSLNGGGYGYTF. Written as DNA, the CDR3 is TGTGCCAGCAGCTTAAACGGAGGTGGATATGGCTACACCTTC.

This clonotype was found many times. V is TRBV4-1 and J is TRBJ2-5, with 13 bases that match TRBD2. Trimming removed 4 bases from V and 5 bases from J; junction bases left unmatched: 10. This CDR3 is built from 17 residues. CDR1 MGHRA and CDR2 YSYEKL come from the germline V gene. Written as DNA, the CDR3 is TGCGCCAGCAGCCTTTTTGGACTAGCGGGGGAGAGGGAGACCCAGTACTTC. This encodes CASSLFGLAGERETQYF.

This clonotype came up many times. The CDR3 DNA sequence: TGTGCCAGCTCACGCGCCGGGACAGATTACAATGAGCAGTTCTTC. It is translated as CASSRAGTDYNEQFF. The rearrangement uses TRBV18 and TRBJ2-1; TRBD1 matches 7 bases. The germline gives CDR1 KGHSH, CDR2 LQKENI. This CDR3 has 15 residues. V lost 4 bases, J lost 4 bases, and 7 bases stayed unmatched. Full variable domain (rest looked up from reference TRBV18 and TRBJ2-1): NAGVMQNPRHLVRRRGQEARLRCSPMKGHSHVYWYRQLPEEGLKFMVYLQKENIIDESGMPKERFSAEFPKEGPSILRIQQVVRGDSAAYFCASSRAGTDYNEQFFGPGTRLTVL.

The CDR3 nucleotides are TGTGCCAGCTCACCTGGGAGACTTGAAGCTTTCTTT. Residues: CASSPGRLEAFF. The chain recombines TRBV18 with TRBJ1-1; D ambiguous. The CDR3 sequence is 12 residues long. Germline lookup yields CDR1 KGHSH and CDR2 LQKENI. V was shortened by 3 bases and J by 7 bases, with 9 bases between the two germline ends. The entire variable domain, with the rest obtained from reference TRBV18 and TRBJ1-1, is as follows: NAGVMQNPRHLVRRRGQEARLRCSPMKGHSHVYWYRQLPEEGLKFMVYLQKENIIDESGMPKERFSAEFPKEGPSILRIQQVVRGDSAAYFCASSPGRLEAFFGQGTRLTVV.

The V and J genes are TRBV6-5 and TRBJ1-4; D remains ambiguous. Trimming took 2 bases from V and 0 from J, leaving 16 bases between them. CDR3 length: 18 amino acids. Looked up from germline, CDR1 is MNHEY and CDR2 is SVGAGI. The CDR3 region has the DNA TGTGCCAGCAGTTACGGGTCCCGCCCGGGAGCAACTAATGAAAAACTGTTTTTT. Its protein is CASSYGSRPGATNEKLFF.

The chain links TRBV24-1 to TRBJ2-1, with D perhaps given as TRBD1 or TRBD2 (6 bases each). The V gene lost 1 base and the J gene lost 4 bases, with 13 bases spanning the gap. Germline V gives CDR1 KGHDR, CDR2 SFDVKD. The CDR3 runs to 16 residues. The CDR3 DNA is TGTGCCACCAGTGATTTAGGAGGGGGATTTTACAATGAGCAGTTCTTC. As protein: CATSDLGGGFYNEQFF.

Written as DNA, the CDR3 is TGTGCCAGCAGTCTACAGGTTAGGTCTGAAGCTTTCTTT. Its protein is CASSLQVRSEAFF. The chain uses TRBV12-3 or TRBV12-4 and TRBJ1-1, with a tentative D call TRBD1 (5 bases). V lost 5 bases and J lost 6, with 13 bases in between. The CDR3 length is 13 residues.

This clonotype was counted between two and nine times. This chain links TRBV24-1 with TRBJ2-2; the D is unclear. Trimming cost V 12 bases and J 0 bases, with 10 bases left between them. This CDR3 is 13 amino acids long. Germline CDR1 is KGHDR and CDR2 is SFDVKD. CDR3 DNA: TGTGCCTCCGGTGCTCCGAACACCGGGGAGCTGTTTTTT. Translating gives CASGAPNTGELFF.

The chain couples TRBV12-3 or TRBV12-4 to TRBJ2-2; unclear D gene. Trimming left V 5 bases short and J 6 bases short, with 16 bases between. This CDR3 is 15 amino acids long. The chain's CDR3 is CASSPKPSWPGELFF. The CDR3 DNA reads as TGTGCCAGCAGTCCGAAGCCTAGTTGGCCCGGGGAGCTGTTTTTT.

This clonotype was seen a handful of times. The chain uses TRBV9 and TRBJ2-1; 7 bases fit TRBD2. CDR3 length: 18 amino acids. V was clipped by 4 bases and J by 8 bases; unmatched bases: 21. CDR1 is SGDLS, CDR2 YYNGEE, per germline. CDR3 DNA sequence: TGTGCCAGCAGCCGGCGGGTTCCAGGCGCGGGAGAAATACATGAGCAGTTCTTC. This encodes CASSRRVPGAGEIHEQFF.